Listed here are 30 T cell receptor beta chains from one sample, sequenced in a study of Graves' ophthalmopathy and Graves' hyperthyroidism. Amplification of TCR beta CDR3 regions used RNA transcripts. After a first-round RT-PCR with HTBI primers, a second-round multiplex PCR was run. In TCRdb, the multiplex PCR reads were re-called with MiXCR into one record per CDR3 protein. The data show 400,000 or so distinct CDR3 sequences, 15% to 17% seen once. Sequencing input: peripheral blood. These receptors all come from a woman aged 18 to 35 with stable Graves' hyperthyroidism.

This clonotype was seen only a few times. J is TRBJ2-7 and V is TRBV7-9, with TRBD1 identical over 8 bases. The junction had 7 bases not matched to a gene; V was cut back by 5 bases and J by 4 bases. CDR3 size: 14 residues. Germline assignment: CDR1 SEHNR and CDR2 FQNEAQ (reference sequence). Here the CDR3 reads CASSVGQGWYEQYF. The CDR3 nucleotides are TGTGCCAGCAGCGTCGGACAGGGATGGTACGAGCAGTACTTC.

This clonotype was seen a handful of times. The rearrangement uses TRBV28 and TRBJ2-7; D possibly corresponds to TRBD1 (6 bases). Germline CDR1 MDHEN, CDR2 SYDVKM. The V end lost 5 bases, the J end lost 5 bases, and 10 bases lay between the germline ends. The CDR3 sequence is 12 residues long. The CDR3 sequence is CASSTRTDEQYF. In DNA form, the CDR3 reads TGTGCCAGCAGTACTCGGACAGACGAGCAGTACTTC. Supplemented by reference TRBV28 and TRBJ2-7, the full variable domain reads DVKVTQSSRYLVKRTGEKVFLECVQDMDHENMFWYRQDPGLGLRLIYFSYDVKMKEKGDIPEGYSVSREKKERFSLILESASTNQTSMYLCASSTRTDEQYFGPGTRLTVT.

This chain joins TRBV4-2 and TRBJ1-2, with 7 bases fitting TRBD1. The CDR3 is 14 residues long. V lost 4 bases to trimming and J lost 2 bases; unmatched junction nucleotides: 4. Germline-derived CDR1 and CDR2 are LGHNA and YNFKEQ. Here the CDR3 DNA reads TGTGCCAGCAGCCGAACGGACAGGAACTATGGCTACACCTTC. It codes for CASSRTDRNYGYTF.

This clonotype was observed many times. CDR3 in DNA: TGTGCCAGCAGCTTAGCGCGAAGCTATGGCTACACCTTC. Translation: CASSLARSYGYTF. The V gene is TRBV7-9, the J gene TRBJ1-2, with no clear D. The CDR3 runs to 13 residues. CDR1 is SEHNR and CDR2 is FQNEAQ in the germline V gene (reference sequence). The germline V and J ends were trimmed by 0 bases and 4 bases, with 6 bases remaining between them.

Many counts were recorded for this clonotype. V and J are TRBV6-1 and TRBJ1-5; 8 nucleotides line up with TRBD1. J was trimmed by 4 bases and V by 5 bases; bases with no gene match: 7. Germline loops: CDR1 MNHNS, CDR2 SASEGT. The CDR3 spans 15 residues. The CDR3 spells CASSTRTGLNQPQHF. As DNA, the CDR3 is TGTGCCAGCAGTACCCGGACAGGGTTGAATCAGCCCCAGCATTTT.

The table lists this clonotype with many counts. This chain links TRBV27 with TRBJ2-7, with D perhaps TRBD1 (6 bases). Germline V gene sequence: CDR1 MNHEY, CDR2 SMNVEV (reference sequence). Trimming removed 4 bases at V and 6 bases at J, with 13 bases between. The CDR3 has 13 amino acids. Written as DNA, the CDR3 is TGTGCCAGCAGTTCCCTCGCAGGGGTCGAGCAGTACTTC. Protein product: CASSSLAGVEQYF.

For the CDR3, the DNA is TGTGCCAGCAGCTTATATCCTTACTACGAGCAGTACTTC. It is translated as CASSLYPYYEQYF. This chain links TRBV7-2 with TRBJ2-7; D is unclear. V was pared by 2 bases and J by 3 bases, with 8 bases between. The length of the CDR3 is 13 residues. In germline, CDR1 is SGHTA, CDR2 FQGNSA.

V gene TRBV7-2 combines with J gene TRBJ2-7; D is perhaps TRBD2 (6 bases). The CDR3 covers 15 residues. Germline-derived CDR1 and CDR2 are SGHTA and FQGNSA. Trimming shortened V by 0 bases and J by 7 bases, and 16 bases separated the two germline ends. The CDR3: CASSLALAQSREQYF. In nucleotides, the CDR3 is TGTGCCAGCAGCTTAGCGCTAGCGCAATCGCGGGAGCAGTACTTC.

This clonotype occurred many times. The chain is built from TRBV7-2 and TRBJ1-6; D is perhaps TRBD1 (5 bases). Trimming removed 5 bases at V and 4 bases at J, with 12 bases between. Germline-derived CDR1 and CDR2 are SGHTA and FQGNSA. This CDR3 region has 15 residues. The CDR3 spells CASSGSGRYNSPLHF. In DNA, the CDR3 is TGTGCCAGCAGCGGGTCGGGACGGTATAATTCACCCCTCCACTTT. Full variable domain (outside the CDR3, taken from reference TRBV7-2 and TRBJ1-6): GAGVSQSPSNKVTEKGKDVELRCDPISGHTALYWYRQSLGQGLEFLIYFQGNSAPDKSGLPSDRFSAERTGGSVSTLTIQRTQQEDSAVYLCASSGSGRYNSPLHFGNGTRLTVT.

This clonotype came up many times. The rearrangement joins TRBV4-1 to TRBJ2-5; tentatively, D is TRBD2 (6 bases). CDR3 length: 16 amino acids. V lost 5 bases and J lost 0, with 16 bases in between. Looked up from germline, CDR1 is MGHRA and CDR2 is YSYEKL. CDR3 amino acids: CASSAPGLHNQETQYF. Written as DNA, the CDR3 is TGCGCCAGCAGCGCCCCGGGACTTCACAACCAAGAGACCCAGTACTTC.

This clonotype was found many times. The chain is built from TRBV29-1 and TRBJ1-1, with D possibly being TRBD1 (5 bases). The length of the CDR3 is 13 residues. V was shortened by 4 bases and J by 0 bases, with 9 bases between the two germline ends. The V gene's germline CDR1 is SQVTM and CDR2 ANQGSEA. DNA for the CDR3: TGCAGCGTTGCCGGGACCGTGAACACTGAAGCTTTCTTT. Translated, it gives CSVAGTVNTEAFF.

In this sample, this clonotype turned up many times. Since a much larger clone is just one base distant, this may be a read error. The chain recombines TRBV6-1 with TRBJ2-7; D may be TRBD2 (7 bases). The germline CDR1 and CDR2 sequences are MNHNS and SASEGT. The V gene lost 6 bases and the J gene lost 4 bases, with 19 bases spanning the gap. The CDR3 loop spans 15 amino acids. CDR3 nucleotide sequence: TGTGCCAGCAGACATACTAACGGGGGGCGATACGAGCAGTACTTC. It yields the protein CASRHTNGGRYEQYF.

This clonotype was counted between two and nine times. The chain joins TRBV4-1 to TRBJ2-5, with no clear D. The CDR3 loop spans 13 amino acids. Trimming pared 1 base from V and 5 bases from J, leaving 8 bases between. Germline-derived CDR1 and CDR2 are MGHRA and YSYEKL. CDR3 in DNA: TGCGCCAGCAGCCAAGTTCCTCGGGAGACCCAGTACTTC. Translated: CASSQVPRETQYF.

This clonotype was observed many times. V gene TRBV20-1 combines with J gene TRBJ2-7, with 12 bases identical to TRBD2. The CDR3 spans 15 residues. The V gene end was trimmed by 0 bases and the J gene end by 2 bases; junction bases not matched to a gene: 2. CDR1 is DFQATT, CDR2 SNEGSKA, per germline (reference sequence). The CDR3 DNA reads TGCAGTGCTAGAGAACTAGCGGGGGGACCCTACGAGCAGTACTTC. Translation gives CSARELAGGPYEQYF.

This clonotype was detected ten times or more. The chain combines TRBV19 with TRBJ1-2; D is unresolved. The CDR3 is made up of 13 amino acids. Looked up from germline, CDR1 is LNHDA and CDR2 is SQIVND (reference sequence). V was pared by 6 bases and J by 3 bases, with 11 bases between. The CDR3 sequence: CASRNGEHYGYTF. The CDR3 DNA follows: TGTGCCAGTAGAAATGGAGAGCACTATGGCTACACCTTC. Full variable domain (remainder filled in from reference TRBV19 and TRBJ1-2): DGGITQSPKYLFRKEGQNVTLSCEQNLNHDAMYWYRQDPGQGLRLIYYSQIVNDFQKGDIAEGYSVSREKKESFPLTVTSAQKNPTAFYLCASRNGEHYGYTFGSGTRLTVV.

The chain uses TRBV4-1 and TRBJ2-7; the D call may be TRBD1 or TRBD2 (5 bases each). Per germline, CDR1 MGHRA and CDR2 YSYEKL. Between the trimmed V and J ends, which lost 3 bases and 2 bases, there was a span of 14 bases. The CDR3 runs to 15 residues. The CDR3 DNA reads TGCGCCAGCAGCCATGCCGGGACGCATACCTACGAGCAGTACTTC. It is translated as CASSHAGTHTYEQYF.

This clonotype has ten or more counts. The chain's CDR3 is CASSISTEGYYGYTF. The CDR3 bases are TGTGCCAGTAGTATCAGTACAGAAGGATACTATGGCTACACCTTC. The chain couples TRBV19 to TRBJ1-2; D gene ambiguous. Germline V CDR1 and CDR2: LNHDA, SQIVND (reference sequence). The CDR3 sequence is 15 residues long. V was trimmed by 3 bases and J by 3 bases, leaving 14 bases between them. Drawing the rest from reference TRBV19 and TRBJ1-2, the complete variable domain is DGGITQSPKYLFRKEGQNVTLSCEQNLNHDAMYWYRQDPGQGLRLIYYSQIVNDFQKGDIAEGYSVSREKKESFPLTVTSAQKNPTAFYLCASSISTEGYYGYTFGSGTRLTVV.

This clonotype has at least ten counts. This chain uses TRBV5-1 with TRBJ1-1; D remains ambiguous. The germline V gene has CDR1 SGHRS and CDR2 YFSETQ. This CDR3 has 13 residues. Trimming left V 5 bases short and J 0 bases short, with 8 bases between. CDR3 in amino acids: CASRELLNTEAFF. CDR3 coding DNA: TGCGCCAGCAGAGAATTATTGAACACTGAAGCTTTCTTT.

This clonotype was seen at least ten times. This chain connects TRBV4-2 to TRBJ2-5, with 8 bases fitting TRBD2. Germline V gene data show CDR1 as LGHNA and CDR2 as YNFKEQ. V lost 0 bases, J lost 5 bases, and 11 bases stayed unmatched. CDR3 length equals 17 residues. For the CDR3, the DNA is TGTGCCAGCAGCCAAGACCTGCGGGCGGGGGGCCTGGAGACCCAGTACTTC. This codes for CASSQDLRAGGLETQYF.

This clonotype occurred a few times. Relative to the germline gene, one junction end is altered; a read error may explain this. The genes are TRBV11-3 and TRBJ1-1, with a possible D match to TRBD1 (5 bases). Germline V gene lookup returns CDR1 SGHNT and CDR2 YENEEA. This CDR3 is built from 13 residues. The CDR3 DNA follows: TGTGCCAGCAGCTTAAGGGGCCGCACTGAAGCTTGCTTT. As protein: CASSLRGRTEACF.

This clonotype was observed a few times. This clone may be a read error of a much larger clone one base away. V is TRBV27 and J is TRBJ1-1, with unresolved D. This CDR3 contains 13 residues. Per the germline V gene, CDR1 is MNHEY and CDR2 is SMNVEV (reference sequence). CDR3 sequence: CASSTGGNTEACF. CDR3 bases: TGTGCCAGCAGCACGGGAGGGAACACTGAAGCTTGCTTT.

This clonotype was seen many times. The CDR3 DNA sequence: TGCGCCAGCAGTACGGAGAGGGGGCGGGAGCAGTACTTC. Its protein product is CASSTERGREQYF. The V gene is TRBV5-1, the J gene TRBJ2-7; 7 positions agree with TRBD1. J was trimmed by 7 bases and V by 5 bases; bases with no gene match: 9. The CDR3 is 13 residues long. CDR1 SGHRS and CDR2 YFSETQ come from the germline V gene.

This clonotype was observed many times. V is TRBV24-1 and J is TRBJ2-2, with 8 bases aligning to TRBD1. The CDR3 extends over 15 amino acids. CDR1 is KGHDR, CDR2 SFDVKD, per germline. The V segment lost 12 bases and the J segment 6 bases; nucleotides outside the gene matches: 14. CDR3 sequence reads: CASGGQGRFSGELFF. CDR3 nucleotide sequence: TGTGCCTCTGGAGGACAGGGAAGATTTTCCGGGGAGCTGTTTTTT.

This clonotype was counted ten times or more. The chain joins TRBV7-8 to TRBJ1-2; TRBD1 is a possible D gene (5 bases). The V and J ends lost 4 bases and 3 bases respectively, with 9 bases between them. Per germline, CDR1 SGHVS and CDR2 FQNEAQ. The CDR3 length is 13 residues. The CDR3 loop reads CASSSQGYYGYTF. The CDR3 DNA follows: TGTGCCAGCAGCTCCCAGGGATACTATGGCTACACCTTC.

Many counts were recorded for this clonotype. The rearrangement uses TRBV9 and TRBJ1-6; D is ambiguous. Trimming took 2 bases from V and 0 from J, leaving 9 bases between them. Germline V gene lookup returns CDR1 SGDLS and CDR2 YYNGEE. CDR3 length: 16 amino acids. This chain's CDR3 is CASSVGPLSYNSPLHF. CDR3 coding DNA: TGTGCCAGCAGCGTGGGCCCGCTCTCCTATAATTCACCCCTCCACTTT. The full variable domain, rest sourced from reference TRBV9 and TRBJ1-6, is DSGVTQTPKHLITATGQRVTLRCSPRSGDLSVYWYQQSLDQGLQFLIQYYNGEERAKGNILERFSAQQFPDLHSELNLSSLELGDSALYFCASSVGPLSYNSPLHFGNGTRLTVT.

This clonotype showed up many times. The V call is TRBV19, the J call TRBJ2-7; D is unclear. Germline CDR1 reads LNHDA; CDR2 reads SQIVND (reference sequence). This CDR3 is built from 12 residues. Trimming pared 0 bases from V and 5 bases from J, leaving 5 bases between. CDR3 sequence: CASSIDGDEQYF. CDR3 coding DNA: TGTGCCAGTAGTATAGATGGCGACGAGCAGTACTTC.

This clonotype was seen ten or more times. The chain combines TRBV20-1 with TRBJ2-7, with D perhaps matching TRBD1 (5 bases). The CDR3 extends over 13 amino acids. The V gene's germline CDR1 is DFQATT and CDR2 SNEGSKA (reference sequence). Trimming removed 4 bases at V and 3 bases at J, with 13 bases between. CDR3 nucleotides: TGCAGTGCTATAGGTAGGGGATACTACGAGCAGTACTTC. Translating gives CSAIGRGYYEQYF.

In its sample, this clonotype was seen many times. The chain joins TRBV24-1 to TRBJ2-2, with D possibly called TRBD1 or TRBD2 (5 bases each). Trimming stripped 4 bases from V and 4 bases from J, with 12 bases between. Germline loops: CDR1 KGHDR, CDR2 SFDVKD. The CDR3 extends over 15 amino acids. CDR3 protein: CATSDPGTVTGELFF. The CDR3, as DNA: TGTGCCACCAGTGACCCCGGGACCGTCACCGGGGAGCTGTTTTTT.

This clonotype was counted at least ten times. The chain couples TRBV10-2 to TRBJ1-5; no clear D. The germline V gene has CDR1 WSHSY and CDR2 SAAADI. V was pared by 2 bases and J by 3 bases, with 11 bases between. There are 15 residues in the CDR3. The CDR3 loop is CASSERGINNQPQHF. In DNA form, the CDR3 reads TGCGCCAGCAGTGAGCGGGGAATAAACAATCAGCCCCAGCATTTT.

This clonotype was counted between two and nine times. The chain couples TRBV13 to TRBJ2-7, with D uncertain. This CDR3 has 14 residues. The V and J ends lost 5 bases and 0 bases respectively, with 11 bases between them. Germline values: CDR1 PRHDT, CDR2 FYEKMQ (reference sequence). The CDR3 reads CASSLHQPSYEQYF. In nucleotides, the CDR3 is TGTGCCAGCAGCCTCCACCAACCCTCCTACGAGCAGTACTTC.